This entry features one T cell receptor (beta chain) sequence. Its antigen is undetermined. This specimen comes from a study of Ad26.COV2.S vaccination and SARS-CoV-2 variants. Study-wide results and limits: Substantial breadth in spike-specific CD8+ and CD4+ T cell responses was reportedly seen after vaccination. Recipients of either vaccine or placebo displayed similar breadth of non-spike TCRs. Possibly, TCR breadth and depth analyses underestimated total T cell responses.

Germline V gene data show CDR1 as SGDLS and CDR2 as YYNGEE. The CDR3 runs 12 residues. V was clipped by 0 bases and J by 10 bases, with 5 bases between them. Method: immunoSEQ multiplex PCR; TCRdb's copy keeps in-frame clones and lacks some. Of about 100,000 clones in the sample, around 82% were seen once. V usage is TRBV9 and J usage is TRBJ1-6; TRBD1 is a possible D gene (5 bases). The specimen was peripheral blood, collected after recovery from COVID-19. The sequence was obtained from a human donor who had recovered from COVID-19. The CDR3 DNA sequence: TGTGCCAGCAGCGTAGGACAGTCACCCCTCCACTTT. It encodes CASSVGQSPLHF.